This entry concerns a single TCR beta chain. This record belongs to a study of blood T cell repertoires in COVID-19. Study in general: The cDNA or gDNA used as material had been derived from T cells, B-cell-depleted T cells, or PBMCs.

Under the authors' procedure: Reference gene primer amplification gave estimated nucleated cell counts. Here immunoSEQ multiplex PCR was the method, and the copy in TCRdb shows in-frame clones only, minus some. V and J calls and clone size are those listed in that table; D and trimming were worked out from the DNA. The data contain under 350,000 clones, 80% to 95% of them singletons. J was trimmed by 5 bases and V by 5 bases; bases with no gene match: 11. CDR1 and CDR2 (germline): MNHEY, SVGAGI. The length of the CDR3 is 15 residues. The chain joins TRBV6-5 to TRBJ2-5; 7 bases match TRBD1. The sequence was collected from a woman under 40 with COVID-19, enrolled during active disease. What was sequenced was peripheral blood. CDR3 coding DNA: TGTGCCAGCAGTAAACCGGGACAGTTAGGGGAGACCCAGTACTTC. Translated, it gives CASSKPGQLGETQYF.